This T cell receptor (beta chain) is from a study of cytomegalovirus exposure and HLA in healthy donors. Both 60 Vbeta primers and 13 Jbeta primers went into the PCR. The method was immunoSEQ multiplex PCR; TCRdb's version includes in-frame clones alone and lacks a portion of them. The sample has approximately 50,000 clones; 80% are singletons. The CDR3 totals 13 residues. From germline, CDR1 is MDHEN and CDR2 SYDVKM. Trimming removed 6 bases from V and 1 base from J, with 9 bases in between. This chain uses TRBV28 with TRBJ2-5; TRBD1 might be the D (5 bases). The receptor comes from a man aged 25-40 years in good health and CMV-seropositive. The specimen sequenced was PBMCs. The CDR3 loop reads CASSTGPQETQYF. The CDR3 coding sequence is TGTGCCAGCAGCACAGGACCCCAAGAGACCCAGTACTTC.